The TCR beta chain described here comes from a study of multiple sclerosis patients with progressive multifocal leukoencephalopathy. Noted time point: approximately 12 months of natalizumab therapy. All PML patients were female, and all patients had earlier interferon beta. Samples T1 and T2 were drawn at 6 and 12 months of therapy, respectively. Study-wide results and caveats: In most PML patients, TRB repertoires appeared less diverse by entropy.

CDR3 size: 13 residues. Per germline, CDR1 SGHDT and CDR2 YYEEEE. V was clipped by 0 bases and J by 4 bases, with 7 bases between them. TCRdb's table, derived via immunoSEQ multiplex PCR, lists solely in-frame clones and lacks some. There are 20,000 to 25,000 clones in the sample; around 93% occur only once, and 2% to 2.5% lies in the top ten. Comment on this clone: Its antigen is still unknown.

The source is a man younger than 45 with multiple sclerosis. The rearrangement uses TRBV5-6 and TRBJ1-2; D gene unclear. The source was PBMCs, collected from a patient treated with natalizumab. The CDR3 sequence is CASSLVRVYGYTF. The CDR3 nucleotides are TGTGCCAGCAGCTTGGTACGGGTCTATGGCTACACCTTC.